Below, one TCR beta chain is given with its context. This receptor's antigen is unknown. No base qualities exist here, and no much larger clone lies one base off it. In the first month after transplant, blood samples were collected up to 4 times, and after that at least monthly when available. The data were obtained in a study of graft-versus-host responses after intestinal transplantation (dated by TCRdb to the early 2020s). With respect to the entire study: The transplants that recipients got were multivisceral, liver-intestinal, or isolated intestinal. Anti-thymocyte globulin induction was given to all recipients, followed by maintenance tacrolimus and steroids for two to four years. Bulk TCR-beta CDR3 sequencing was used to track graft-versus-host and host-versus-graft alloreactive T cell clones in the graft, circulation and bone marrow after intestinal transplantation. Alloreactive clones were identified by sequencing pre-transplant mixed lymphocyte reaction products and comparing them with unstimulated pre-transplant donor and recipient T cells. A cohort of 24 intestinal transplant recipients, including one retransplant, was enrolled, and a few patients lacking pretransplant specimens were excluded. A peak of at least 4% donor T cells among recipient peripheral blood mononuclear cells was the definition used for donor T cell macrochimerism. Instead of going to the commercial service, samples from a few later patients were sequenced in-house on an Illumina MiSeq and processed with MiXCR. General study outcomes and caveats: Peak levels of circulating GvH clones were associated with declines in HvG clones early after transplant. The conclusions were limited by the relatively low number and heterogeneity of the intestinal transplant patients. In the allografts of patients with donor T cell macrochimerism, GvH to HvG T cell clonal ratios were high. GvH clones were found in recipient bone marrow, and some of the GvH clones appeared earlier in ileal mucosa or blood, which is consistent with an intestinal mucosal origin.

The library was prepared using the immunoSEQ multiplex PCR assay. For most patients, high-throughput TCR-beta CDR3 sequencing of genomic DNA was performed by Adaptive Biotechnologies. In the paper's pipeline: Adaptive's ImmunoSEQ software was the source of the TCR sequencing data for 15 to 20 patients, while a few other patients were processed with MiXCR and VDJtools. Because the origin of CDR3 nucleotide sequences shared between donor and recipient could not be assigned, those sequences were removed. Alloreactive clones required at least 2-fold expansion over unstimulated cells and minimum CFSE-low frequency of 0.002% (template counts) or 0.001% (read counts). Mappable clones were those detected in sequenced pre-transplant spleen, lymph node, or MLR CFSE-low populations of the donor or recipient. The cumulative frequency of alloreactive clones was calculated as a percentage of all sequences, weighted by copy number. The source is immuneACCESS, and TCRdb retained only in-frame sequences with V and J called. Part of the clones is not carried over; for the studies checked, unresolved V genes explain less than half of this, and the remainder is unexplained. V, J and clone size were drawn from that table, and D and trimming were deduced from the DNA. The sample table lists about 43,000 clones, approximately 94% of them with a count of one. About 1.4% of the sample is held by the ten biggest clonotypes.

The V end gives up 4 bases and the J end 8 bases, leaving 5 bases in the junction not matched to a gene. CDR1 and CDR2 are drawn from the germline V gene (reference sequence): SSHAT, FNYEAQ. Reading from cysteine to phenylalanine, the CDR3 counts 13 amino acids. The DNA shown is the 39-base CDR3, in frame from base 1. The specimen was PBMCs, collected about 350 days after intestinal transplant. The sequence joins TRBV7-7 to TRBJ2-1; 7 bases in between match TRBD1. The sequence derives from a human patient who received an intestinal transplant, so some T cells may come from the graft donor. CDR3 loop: CASSYDQGDEQFF. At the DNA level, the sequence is TGTGCCAGCAGCTACGATCAGGGGGATGAGCAGTTCTTC. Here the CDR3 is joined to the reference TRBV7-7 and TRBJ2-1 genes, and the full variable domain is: GAGVSQSPRYKVTKRGQDVTLRCDPISSHATLYWYQQALGQGPEFLTYFNYEAQPDKSGLPSDRFSAERPEGSISTLTIQRTEQRDSAMYRCASSYDQGDEQFFGPGTRLTVL.